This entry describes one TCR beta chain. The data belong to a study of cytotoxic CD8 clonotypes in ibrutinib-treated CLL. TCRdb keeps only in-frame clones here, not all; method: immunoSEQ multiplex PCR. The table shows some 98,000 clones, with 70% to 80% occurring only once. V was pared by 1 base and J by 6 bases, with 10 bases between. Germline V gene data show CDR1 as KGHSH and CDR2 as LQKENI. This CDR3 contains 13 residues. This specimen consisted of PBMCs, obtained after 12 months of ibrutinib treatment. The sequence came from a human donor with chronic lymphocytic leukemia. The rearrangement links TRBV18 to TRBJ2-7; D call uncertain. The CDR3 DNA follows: TGTGCCAGCTCACCACGGGCTGGTGGCGAGCAGTACTTC. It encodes CASSPRAGGEQYF.